This T cell receptor (beta chain) was sequenced during a study of T-cell memory formation after mild COVID-19. TCRdb processed the 5' RACE reads anew with MiXCR; each CDR3 protein has one entry. This table holds roughly 250,000 distinct CDR3 sequences, about 17% found once. The ends lost 1 base at V and 5 bases at J; junction bases unmatched: 4. CDR1 is SGHRS, CDR2 YFSETQ, per germline. The CDR3 is 14 amino acids. Study-wide points: Clones that contracted from day 15 to 85 had balanced CD4/CD8; later expanders were CD4+ biased. Chiefly within CM and EM were the contracting CD4+ clones; CD8+ ones were within EMRA.

This clonotype turned up a few times. What it binds is unknown. The receptor's source is a man aged 18-30 years who had mild COVID-19 (a few samples of this study predate the infection). Cell type and time point are not known. The chain employs TRBV5-1 and TRBJ2-5, with TRBD2 identical over 8 bases. Sequenced input: PBMCs or a T cell subset sorted from them (not recorded which). This CDR3 reads CASSLFPGGETQYF. CDR3 bases: TGCGCCAGCAGCTTGTTTCCGGGGGGGGAGACCCAGTACTTC.